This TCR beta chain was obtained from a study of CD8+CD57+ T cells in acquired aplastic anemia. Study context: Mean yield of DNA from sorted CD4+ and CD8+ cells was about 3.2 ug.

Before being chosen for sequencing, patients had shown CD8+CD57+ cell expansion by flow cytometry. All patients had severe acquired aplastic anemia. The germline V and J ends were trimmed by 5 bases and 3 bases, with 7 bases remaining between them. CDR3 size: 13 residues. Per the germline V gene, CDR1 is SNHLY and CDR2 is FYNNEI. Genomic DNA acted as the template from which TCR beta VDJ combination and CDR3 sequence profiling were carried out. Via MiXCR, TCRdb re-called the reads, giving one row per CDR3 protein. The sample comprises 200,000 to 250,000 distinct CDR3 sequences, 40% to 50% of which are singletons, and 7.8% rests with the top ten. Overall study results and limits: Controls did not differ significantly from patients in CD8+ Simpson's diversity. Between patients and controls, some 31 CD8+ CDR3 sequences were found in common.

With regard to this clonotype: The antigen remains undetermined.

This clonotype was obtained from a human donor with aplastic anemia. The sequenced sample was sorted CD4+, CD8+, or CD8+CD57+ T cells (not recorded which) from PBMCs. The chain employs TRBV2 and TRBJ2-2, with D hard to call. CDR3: CASSLDHTGELFF. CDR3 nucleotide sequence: TGTGCCAGCAGTTTGGACCACACCGGGGAGCTGTTTTTT.